This T cell receptor beta chain came from a study of vaccination and CD4 T cells after COVID-19. Study-level findings and limits: Of the reactive clones in convalescent patients, a median about 86% showed up only post-vaccination.

Oncomine TCR Beta short-read sequencing was applied to DNA from cultured CD4+ T cells. One entry per CDR3 protein results from TCRdb running MiXCR on the PCR reads. The table includes about 14,000 distinct CDR3 sequences, roughly 21% detected once. Treatment described: roughly 10-day PBMC culture with coronavirus spike peptide pools or control peptides (ViraFEST assay). Before TCRs were sequenced, ViraFEST expanded antigen-specific T cells with peptide pools. PBMCs, plated at roughly 2 million per well, were grown in the presence of roughly 9.8 IU/ml IL-2 and 10 ug/ml peptide pools. This CDR3 contains 17 residues. Trimming removed 0 bases from V and 4 bases from J, with 19 bases in between. Looked up from germline, CDR1 is SGHNT and CDR2 is YYREEE (reference sequence). As concerns this clonotype: The antigen remains unidentified.

V gene TRBV5-4 combines with J gene TRBJ2-5, with D uncertain. The specimen was cultured CD4+ T cells from blood. The TCR originated in a human donor with COVID-19. This CDR3 is CASSLGSGSGSIETQYF. The DNA of the CDR3 is TGTGCCAGCAGCTTGGGTAGTGGGTCAGGCTCAATAGAGACCCAGTACTTC. The entire variable domain, with the rest obtained from reference TRBV5-4 and TRBJ2-5, is as follows: ETGVTQSPTHLIKTRGQQVTLRCSSQSGHNTVSWYQQALGQGPQFIFQYYREEENGRGNFPPRFSGLQFPNYSSELNVNALELDDSALYLCASSLGSGSGSIETQYFGPGTRLLVL.